The following is a TCR beta chain sequence with its context. Its antigen is unknown. These data come from a study of CD8+ T cells in alopecia areata. Whole-study findings and limits: Across lesional scalp, and particularly alopecia totalis/universalis, clonality surpassed that of normal scalp. Scalp specimens additionally yield sequences from normal skin's resident alphabeta T cells.

Germline trimming cut 7 bases from V and 5 bases from J; bases unmatched to any gene: 7. CDR1 SGHRS and CDR2 YFSETQ come from the germline V gene. CDR3 size: 14 residues. Cell sorting was applied to PBMCs, and CD4+ and CD8+ T cells were collected. Extracted RNA was reverse transcribed, and the resulting cDNA served as sequencing template. The method was immunoSEQ multiplex PCR; TCRdb's version includes in-frame clones alone and lacks a portion of them. Altogether around 150,000 clones are present, approximately 60% being singletons, with the ten largest covering around 34%. The receptor comes from a human donor in good health. What was sequenced was CD8+ T cells sorted from blood. V is TRBV5-1 and J is TRBJ2-3; 10 bases line up with TRBD2. CDR3 in amino acids: CASGSGTSVDTQYF. For the CDR3, the DNA is TGCGCCAGCGGATCCGGGACTAGCGTAGATACGCAGTATTTT.